This T cell receptor beta chain comes out of a study of blood T cell repertoires in COVID-19. In the study overall: Acute and convalescent COVID-19 samples came from the United States, Italy and Spain. T cells, B-cell-depleted T cells, or PBMCs provided the cDNA or gDNA that served as material.

V lost 0 bases to trimming and J lost 3 bases, with 13 bases between them. The CDR3 loop spans 16 amino acids. Germline CDR1 is SSHAT and CDR2 is FNYEAQ (reference sequence). Clones were read by immunoSEQ multiplex PCR, and TCRdb kept only the in-frame ones, dropping some. The sample holds about 44,000 clones, around nine tenths seen once. V usage is TRBV7-7 and J usage is TRBJ2-3; D unresolved. The clonotype originates from a woman aged 35 to 49 with acute or convalescent COVID-19. The source material was peripheral blood. CDR3 sequence: CASSLAGPPGTDTQYF. In DNA form, the CDR3 reads TGTGCCAGCAGCTTAGCTGGCCCCCCCGGGACAGATACGCAGTATTTT.